The TCR beta chain described here comes from a study of cytomegalovirus exposure and HLA in healthy donors. Primers for the PCR totalled 60 Vbeta and 13 Jbeta. The data were produced by immunoSEQ multiplex PCR, yet TCRdb's version contains in-frame clones alone and is incomplete. The sample totals about 110,000 clones; its top ten clones hold 5.5% to 8%. The CDR3 spans 11 residues. V lost 1 base to trimming and J lost 8 bases, with 5 bases between them. Germline V gene data show CDR1 as SGHAT and CDR2 as FQNNGV. Findings and limits, study-wide: What a later analysis showed was that several of the most significant clusters appeared linked to common viral pathogens. CMV serostatus was the only immune exposure information that was available. Follow-up analysis later connected one missense variant in DCLRE1C with trimming of TCR beta V- and J-genes. Later analysis showed most CMV-associated TCR beta chains appearing HLA-restricted.

As concerns this clone: Antigen specificity is unknown.

The chain uses TRBV11-2 and TRBJ1-2; no definite D call. This TCR derives from a man aged 40-49 years in good health and CMV-seropositive. The sequenced sample was PBMCs. The CDR3 DNA sequence: TGTGCCAGCAGCTTAGTTGAGGGCTACACCTTC. It specifies CASSLVEGYTF. The variable domain in full, completed from reference TRBV11-2 and TRBJ1-2, reads EAGVAQSPRYKIIEKRQSVAFWCNPISGHATLYWYQQILGQGPKLLIQFQNNGVVDDSQLPKDRFSAERLKGVDSTLKIQPAKLEDSAVYLCASSLVEGYTFGSGTRLTVV.